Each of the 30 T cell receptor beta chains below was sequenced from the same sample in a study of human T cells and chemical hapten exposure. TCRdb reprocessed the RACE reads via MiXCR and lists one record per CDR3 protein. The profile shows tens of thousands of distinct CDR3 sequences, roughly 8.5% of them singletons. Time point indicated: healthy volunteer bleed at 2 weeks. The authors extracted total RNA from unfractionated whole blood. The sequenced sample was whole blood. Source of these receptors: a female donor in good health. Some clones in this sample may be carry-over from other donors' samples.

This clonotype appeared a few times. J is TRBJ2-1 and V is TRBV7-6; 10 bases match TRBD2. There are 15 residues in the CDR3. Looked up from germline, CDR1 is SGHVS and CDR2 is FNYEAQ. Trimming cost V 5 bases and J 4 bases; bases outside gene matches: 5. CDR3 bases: TGTGCCAGCAGCATAGGACTAGCGGAGTACAATGAGCAGTTCTTC. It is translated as CASSIGLAEYNEQFF.

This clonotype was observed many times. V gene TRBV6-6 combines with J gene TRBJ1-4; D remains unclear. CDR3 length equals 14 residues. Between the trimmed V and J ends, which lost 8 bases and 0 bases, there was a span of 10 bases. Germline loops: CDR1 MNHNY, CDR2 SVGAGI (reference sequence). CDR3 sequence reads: CASGDGPTNEKLFF. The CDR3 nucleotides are TGTGCCAGCGGCGACGGTCCAACTAATGAAAAACTGTTTTTT.

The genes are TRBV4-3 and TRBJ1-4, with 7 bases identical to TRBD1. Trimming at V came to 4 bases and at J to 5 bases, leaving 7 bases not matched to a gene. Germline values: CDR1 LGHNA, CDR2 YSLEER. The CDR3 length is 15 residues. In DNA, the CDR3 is TGCGCCAGCAGCCGAGTACAGGGGACGAATGAAAAACTGTTTTTT. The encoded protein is CASSRVQGTNEKLFF.

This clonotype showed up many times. The CDR3 region is CSVEGAVDGYTF. In DNA form, the CDR3 reads TGCAGCGTTGAGGGGGCAGTAGATGGCTACACCTTC. The gene calls are TRBV29-1 and TRBJ1-2; tentative D call: TRBD1 (6 bases). V lost 3 bases and J 6 bases, leaving 11 bases between the germline ends. Germline assignment: CDR1 SQVTM and CDR2 ANQGSEA. This CDR3 contains 12 residues.

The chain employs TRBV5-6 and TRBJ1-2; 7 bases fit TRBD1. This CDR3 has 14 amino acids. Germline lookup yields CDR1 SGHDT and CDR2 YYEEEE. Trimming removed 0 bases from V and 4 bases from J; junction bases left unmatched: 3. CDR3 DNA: TGTGCCAGCAGCTTGGGGGGACAGCGCTATGGCTACACCTTC. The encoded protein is CASSLGGQRYGYTF.

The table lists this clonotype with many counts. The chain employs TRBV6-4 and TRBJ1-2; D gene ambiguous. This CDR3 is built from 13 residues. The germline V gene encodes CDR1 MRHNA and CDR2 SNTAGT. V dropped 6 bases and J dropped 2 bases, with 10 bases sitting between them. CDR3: CASRAGFNYGYTF. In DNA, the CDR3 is TGTGCCAGCAGGGCCGGGTTCAACTATGGCTACACCTTC.

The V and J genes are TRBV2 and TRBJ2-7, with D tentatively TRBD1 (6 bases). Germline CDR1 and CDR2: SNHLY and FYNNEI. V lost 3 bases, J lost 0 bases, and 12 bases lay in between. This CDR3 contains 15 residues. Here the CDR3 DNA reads TGTGCCAGCAGTGATATAGGGACAACCTCCTACGAGCAGTACTTC. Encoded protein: CASSDIGTTSYEQYF.

CDR3 amino acids: CASSSTSGTTNEKLFF. The DNA of the CDR3 is TGTGCCAGCAGCTCCACTTCGGGAACAACTAATGAAAAACTGTTTTTT. V is TRBV9 and J is TRBJ1-4; D is unresolved. Germline assignment: CDR1 SGDLS and CDR2 YYNGEE. The V end lost 4 bases, the J end lost 0 bases, and 13 bases lay between the germline ends. This CDR3 contains 16 residues.

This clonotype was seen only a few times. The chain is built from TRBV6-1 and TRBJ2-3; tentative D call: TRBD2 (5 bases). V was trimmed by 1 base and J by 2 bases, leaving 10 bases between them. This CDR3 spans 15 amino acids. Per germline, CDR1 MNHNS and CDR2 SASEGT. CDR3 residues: CASSEGSGITDTQYF. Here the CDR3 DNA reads TGTGCCAGCAGTGAAGGAAGCGGTATCACAGATACGCAGTATTTT.

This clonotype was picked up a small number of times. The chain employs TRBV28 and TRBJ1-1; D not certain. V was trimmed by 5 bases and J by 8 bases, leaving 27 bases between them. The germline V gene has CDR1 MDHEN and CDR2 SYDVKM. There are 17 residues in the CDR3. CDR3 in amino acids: CASSPRGFRATTVEAFF. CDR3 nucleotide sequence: TGTGCCAGCAGTCCTAGAGGATTCCGGGCCACAACGGTCGAAGCTTTCTTT. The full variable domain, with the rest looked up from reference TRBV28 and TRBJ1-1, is DVKVTQSSRYLVKRTGEKVFLECVQDMDHENMFWYRQDPGLGLRLIYFSYDVKMKEKGDIPEGYSVSREKKERFSLILESASTNQTSMYLCASSPRGFRATTVEAFFGQGTRLTVV.

The DNA for the CDR3 is TGCAGCGTTGCGGGGTCGTGGGACTATGGCTACACCTTC. Translation: CSVAGSWDYGYTF. The J gene is TRBJ1-2, the V gene TRBV29-1; D is unclear. The CDR3 is made up of 13 amino acids. Germline assignment: CDR1 SQVTM and CDR2 ANQGSEA. Between the trimmed V and J ends, which lost 4 bases and 3 bases, there was a span of 12 bases. The full variable domain, completed using reference TRBV29-1 and TRBJ1-2, is SAVISQKPSRDICQRGTSLTIQCQVDSQVTMMFWYRQQPGQSLTLIATANQGSEATYESGFVIDKFPISRPNLTFSTLTVSNMSPEDSSIYLCSVAGSWDYGYTFGSGTRLTVV.

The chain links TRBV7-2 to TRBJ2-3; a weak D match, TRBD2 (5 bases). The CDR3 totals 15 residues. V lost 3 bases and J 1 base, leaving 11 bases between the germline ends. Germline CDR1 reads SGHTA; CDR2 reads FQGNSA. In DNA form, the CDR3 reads TGTGCCAGCAGCTTTACCCTTAGCGGCACAGATACGCAGTATTTT. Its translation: CASSFTLSGTDTQYF.

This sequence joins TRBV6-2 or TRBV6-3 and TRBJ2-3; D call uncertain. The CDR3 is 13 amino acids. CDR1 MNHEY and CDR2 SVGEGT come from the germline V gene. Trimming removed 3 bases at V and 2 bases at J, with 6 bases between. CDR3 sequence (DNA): TGTGCCAGCAGTTATACTCTCACAGATACGCAGTATTTT. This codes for CASSYTLTDTQYF.

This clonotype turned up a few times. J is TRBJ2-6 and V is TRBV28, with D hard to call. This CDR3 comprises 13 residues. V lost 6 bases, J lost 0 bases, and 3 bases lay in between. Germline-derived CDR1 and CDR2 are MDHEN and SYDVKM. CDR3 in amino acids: CASRSSGANVLTF. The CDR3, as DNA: TGTGCCAGCAGGTCCTCTGGGGCCAACGTCCTGACTTTC.

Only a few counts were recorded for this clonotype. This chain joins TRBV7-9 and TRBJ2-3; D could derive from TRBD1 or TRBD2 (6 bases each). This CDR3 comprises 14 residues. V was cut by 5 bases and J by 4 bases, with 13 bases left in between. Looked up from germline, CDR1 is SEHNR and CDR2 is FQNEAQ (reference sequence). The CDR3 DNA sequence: TGTGCCAGCAGCGCGACAGGAGGGGCAGATACGCAGTATTTT. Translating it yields CASSATGGADTQYF.

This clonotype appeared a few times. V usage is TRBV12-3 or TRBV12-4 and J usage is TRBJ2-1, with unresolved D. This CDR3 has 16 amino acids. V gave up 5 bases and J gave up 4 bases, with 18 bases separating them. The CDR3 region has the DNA TGTGCCAGCAGTACCATGGACCCGTCCAGGTACAATGAGCAGTTCTTC. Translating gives CASSTMDPSRYNEQFF.

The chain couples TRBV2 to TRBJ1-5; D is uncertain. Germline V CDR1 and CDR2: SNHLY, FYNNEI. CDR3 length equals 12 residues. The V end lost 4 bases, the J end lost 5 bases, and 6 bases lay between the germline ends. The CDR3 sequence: CASSVVDQPQHF. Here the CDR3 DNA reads TGTGCCAGCAGTGTTGTAGATCAGCCCCAGCATTTT. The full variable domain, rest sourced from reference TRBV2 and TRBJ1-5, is EPEVTQTPSHQVTQMGQEVILRCVPISNHLYFYWYRQILGQKVEFLVSFYNNEISEKSEIFDDQFSVERPDGSNFTLKIRSTKLEDSAMYFCASSVVDQPQHFGDGTRLSIL.

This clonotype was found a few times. Written as DNA, the CDR3 is TGTGCCAGCAGTTACGGGACAGGGGTAGTGCCCCAGCATTTT. Protein: CASSYGTGVVPQHF. V is TRBV6-2 or TRBV6-3 and J is TRBJ1-5; 10 bases are shared with TRBD1. The germline gives CDR1 MNHEY, CDR2 SVGEGT. This CDR3 is 14 amino acids long. The trim removed 2 bases at V and 9 bases at J, leaving 4 bases unmatched.

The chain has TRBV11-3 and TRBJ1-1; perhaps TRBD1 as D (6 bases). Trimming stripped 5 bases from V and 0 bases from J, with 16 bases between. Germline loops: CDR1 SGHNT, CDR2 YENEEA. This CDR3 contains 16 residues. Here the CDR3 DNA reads TGTGCCAGCAGCGAAAACAGGGTGATCCTGAACACTGAAGCTTTCTTT. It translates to CASSENRVILNTEAFF.

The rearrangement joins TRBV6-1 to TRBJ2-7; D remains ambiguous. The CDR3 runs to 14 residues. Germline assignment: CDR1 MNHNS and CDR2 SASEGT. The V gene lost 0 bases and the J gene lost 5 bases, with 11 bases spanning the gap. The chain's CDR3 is CASSEARVSDEQYF. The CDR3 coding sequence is TGTGCCAGCAGTGAAGCTAGGGTAAGCGACGAGCAGTACTTC.

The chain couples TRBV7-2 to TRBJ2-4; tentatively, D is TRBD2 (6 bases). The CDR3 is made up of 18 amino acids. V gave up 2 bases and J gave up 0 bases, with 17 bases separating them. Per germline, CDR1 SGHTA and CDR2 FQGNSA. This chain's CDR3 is CASSLFGGDPVAKNIQYF. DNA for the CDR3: TGTGCCAGCAGCTTATTCGGGGGAGACCCGGTAGCCAAAAACATTCAGTACTTC.

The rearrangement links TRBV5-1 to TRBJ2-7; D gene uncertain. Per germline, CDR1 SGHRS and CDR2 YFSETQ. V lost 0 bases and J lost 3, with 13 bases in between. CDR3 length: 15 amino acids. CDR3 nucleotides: TGCGCCAGCAGCTTGGGTTACCCACCGGACTACGAGCAGTACTTC. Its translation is CASSLGYPPDYEQYF.

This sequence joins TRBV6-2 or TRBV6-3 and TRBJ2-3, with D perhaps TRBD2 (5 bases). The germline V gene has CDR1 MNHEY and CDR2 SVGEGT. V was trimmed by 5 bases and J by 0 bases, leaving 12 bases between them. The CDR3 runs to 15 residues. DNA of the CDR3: TGTGCCAGCAGTCGCGGGTGGACTAGCACAGATACGCAGTATTTT. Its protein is CASSRGWTSTDTQYF.

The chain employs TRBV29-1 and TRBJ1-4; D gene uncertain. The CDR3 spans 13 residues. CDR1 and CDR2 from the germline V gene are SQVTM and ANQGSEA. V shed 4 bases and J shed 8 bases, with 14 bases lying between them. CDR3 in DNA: TGCAGCGTTGGAGAGCAGCTTGGCGAAAAACTGTTTTTT. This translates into CSVGEQLGEKLFF.

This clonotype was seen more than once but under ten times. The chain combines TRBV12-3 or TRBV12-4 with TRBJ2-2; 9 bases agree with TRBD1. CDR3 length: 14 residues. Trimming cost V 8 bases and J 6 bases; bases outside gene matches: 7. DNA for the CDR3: TGTGCCAGCGGAAACAGGGGGCGCCCCGGGGAGCTGTTTTTT. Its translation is CASGNRGRPGELFF.

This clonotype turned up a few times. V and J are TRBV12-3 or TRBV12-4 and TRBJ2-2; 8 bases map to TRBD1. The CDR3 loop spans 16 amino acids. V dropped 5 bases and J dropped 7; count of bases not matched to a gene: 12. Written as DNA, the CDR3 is TGTGCCAGCAGTGGACCAGGGGGCTTGCTGAACGGGGAGCTGTTTTTT. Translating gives CASSGPGGLLNGELFF.

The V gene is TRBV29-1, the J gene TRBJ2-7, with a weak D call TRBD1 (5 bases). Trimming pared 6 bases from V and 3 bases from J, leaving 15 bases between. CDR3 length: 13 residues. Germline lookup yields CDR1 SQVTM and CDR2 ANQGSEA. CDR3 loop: CSVPTGPGYEQYF. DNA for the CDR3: TGCAGCGTCCCTACAGGTCCCGGCTACGAGCAGTACTTC.

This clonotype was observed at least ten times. As DNA, the CDR3 is TGTGCCAGCACCCTGGGGGGCACTGAAGCTTTCTTT. The encoded protein is CASTLGGTEAFF. The chain is built from TRBV12-3 or TRBV12-4 and TRBJ1-1, with a possible D match to TRBD1 (5 bases). This CDR3 spans 12 amino acids. V was shortened by 7 bases and J by 4 bases, with 10 bases between the two germline ends.

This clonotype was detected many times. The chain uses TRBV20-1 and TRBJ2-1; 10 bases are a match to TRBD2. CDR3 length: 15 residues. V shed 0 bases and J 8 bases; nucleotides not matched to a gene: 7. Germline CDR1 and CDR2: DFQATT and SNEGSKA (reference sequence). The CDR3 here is CSARDPGTSDDEQFF. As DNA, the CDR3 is TGCAGTGCTAGAGACCCCGGGACTAGCGACGATGAGCAGTTCTTC.

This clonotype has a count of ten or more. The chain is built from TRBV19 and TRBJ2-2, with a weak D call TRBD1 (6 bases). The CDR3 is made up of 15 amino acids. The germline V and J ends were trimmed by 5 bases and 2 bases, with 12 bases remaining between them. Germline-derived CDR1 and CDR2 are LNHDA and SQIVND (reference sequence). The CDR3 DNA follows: TGTGCCAGTAGTCCGACAGGATTTAACACCGGGGAGCTGTTTTTT. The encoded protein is CASSPTGFNTGELFF.